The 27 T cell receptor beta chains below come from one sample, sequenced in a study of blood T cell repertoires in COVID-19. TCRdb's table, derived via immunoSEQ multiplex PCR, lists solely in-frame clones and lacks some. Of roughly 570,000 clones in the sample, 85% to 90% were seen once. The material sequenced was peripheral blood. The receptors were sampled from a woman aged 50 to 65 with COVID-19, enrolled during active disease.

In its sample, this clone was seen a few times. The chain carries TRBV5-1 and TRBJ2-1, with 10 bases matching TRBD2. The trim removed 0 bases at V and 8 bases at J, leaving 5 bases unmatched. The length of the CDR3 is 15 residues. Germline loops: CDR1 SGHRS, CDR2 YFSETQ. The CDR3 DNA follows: TGCGCCAGCAGCTTGGACACTAGCGGGGTCTATGAGCAGTTCTTC. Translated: CASSLDTSGVYEQFF.

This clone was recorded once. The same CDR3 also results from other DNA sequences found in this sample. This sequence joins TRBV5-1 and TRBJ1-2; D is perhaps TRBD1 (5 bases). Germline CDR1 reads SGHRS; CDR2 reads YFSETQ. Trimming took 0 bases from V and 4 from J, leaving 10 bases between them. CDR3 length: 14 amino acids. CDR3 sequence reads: CASSLGTGGYGYTF. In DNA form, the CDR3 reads TGCGCCAGCAGCTTGGGGACGGGGGGCTATGGCTACACCTTC.

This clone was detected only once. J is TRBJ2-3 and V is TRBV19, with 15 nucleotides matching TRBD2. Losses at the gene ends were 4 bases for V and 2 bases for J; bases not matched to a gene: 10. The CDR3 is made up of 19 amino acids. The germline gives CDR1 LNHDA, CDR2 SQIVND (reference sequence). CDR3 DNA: TGTGCCAGTAGTACTGGACTAGCGGGGGGGTATATGCTCACAGATACGCAGTATTTT. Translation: CASSTGLAGGYMLTDTQYF.

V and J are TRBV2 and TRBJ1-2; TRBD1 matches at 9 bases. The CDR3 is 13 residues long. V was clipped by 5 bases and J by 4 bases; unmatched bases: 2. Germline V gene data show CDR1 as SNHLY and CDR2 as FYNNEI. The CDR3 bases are TGTGCCAGCAGTCCGGGACAGGGCTATGGCTACACCTTC. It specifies CASSPGQGYGYTF.

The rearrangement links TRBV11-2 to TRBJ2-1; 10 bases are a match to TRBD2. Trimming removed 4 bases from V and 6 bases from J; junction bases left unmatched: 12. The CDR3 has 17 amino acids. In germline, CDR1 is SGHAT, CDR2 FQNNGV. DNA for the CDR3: TGTGCCAGCAGCTATCTGCCCCGAGCGGGGGGGACCAATGAGCAGTTCTTC. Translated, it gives CASSYLPRAGGTNEQFF.

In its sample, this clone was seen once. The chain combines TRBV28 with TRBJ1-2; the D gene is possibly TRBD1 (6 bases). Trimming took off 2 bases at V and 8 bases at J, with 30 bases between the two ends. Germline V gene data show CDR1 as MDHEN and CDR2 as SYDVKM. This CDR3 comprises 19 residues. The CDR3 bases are TGTGCCAGCAGTTTAAGTGGGGCATTGGACAGACTTCCCCGGAGGGGCTACACCTTC. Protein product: CASSLSGALDRLPRRGYTF.

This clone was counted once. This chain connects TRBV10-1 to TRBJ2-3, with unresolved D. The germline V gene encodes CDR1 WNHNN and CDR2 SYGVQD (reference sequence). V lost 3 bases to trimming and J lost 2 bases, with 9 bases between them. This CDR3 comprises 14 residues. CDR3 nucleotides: TGCGCCAGCAGTGAAACGGTTGACACAGATACGCAGTATTTT. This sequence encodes CASSETVDTDTQYF.

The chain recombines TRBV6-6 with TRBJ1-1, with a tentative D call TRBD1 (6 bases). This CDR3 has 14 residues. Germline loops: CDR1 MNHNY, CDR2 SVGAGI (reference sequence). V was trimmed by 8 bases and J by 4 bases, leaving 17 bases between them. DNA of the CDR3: TGTGCCAGCCTGGGGGGGCTGAGGGCCACTGAAGCTTTCTTT. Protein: CASLGGLRATEAFF.

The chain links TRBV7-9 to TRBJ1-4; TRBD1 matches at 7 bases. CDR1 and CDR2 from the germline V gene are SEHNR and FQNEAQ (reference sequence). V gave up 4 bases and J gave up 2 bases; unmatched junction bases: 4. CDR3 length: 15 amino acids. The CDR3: CASSSRDSTNEKLFF. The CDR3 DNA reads TGTGCCAGCAGCTCTAGGGACAGCACTAATGAAAAACTGTTTTTT.

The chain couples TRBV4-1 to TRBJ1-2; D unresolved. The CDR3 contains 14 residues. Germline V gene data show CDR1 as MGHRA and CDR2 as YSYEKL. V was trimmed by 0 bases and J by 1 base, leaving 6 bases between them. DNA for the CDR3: TGCGCCAGCAGCCAAGATAACAGTAACTATGGCTACACCTTC. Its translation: CASSQDNSNYGYTF.

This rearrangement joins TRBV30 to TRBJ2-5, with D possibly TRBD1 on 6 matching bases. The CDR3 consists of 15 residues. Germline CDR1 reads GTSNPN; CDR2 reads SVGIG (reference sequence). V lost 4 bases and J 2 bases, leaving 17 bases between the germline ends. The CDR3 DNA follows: TGTGCCTGGAAAGGGGGAAAGACCTTACAAGAGACCCAGTACTTC. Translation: CAWKGGKTLQETQYF.

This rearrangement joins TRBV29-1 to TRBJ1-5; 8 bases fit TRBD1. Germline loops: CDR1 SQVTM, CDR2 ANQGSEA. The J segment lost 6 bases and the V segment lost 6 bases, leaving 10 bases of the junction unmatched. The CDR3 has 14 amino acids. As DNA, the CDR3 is TGCAGCGTAAGGACAGGGTGGGATAGTCAGCCCCAGCATTTT. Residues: CSVRTGWDSQPQHF.

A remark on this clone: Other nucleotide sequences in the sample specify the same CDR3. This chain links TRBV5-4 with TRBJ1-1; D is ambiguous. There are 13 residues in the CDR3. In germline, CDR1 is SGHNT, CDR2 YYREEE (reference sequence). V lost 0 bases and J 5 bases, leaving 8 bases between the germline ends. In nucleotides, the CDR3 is TGTGCCAGCAGCTTGGGGAGCGGGACTGAAGCTTTCTTT. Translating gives CASSLGSGTEAFF.

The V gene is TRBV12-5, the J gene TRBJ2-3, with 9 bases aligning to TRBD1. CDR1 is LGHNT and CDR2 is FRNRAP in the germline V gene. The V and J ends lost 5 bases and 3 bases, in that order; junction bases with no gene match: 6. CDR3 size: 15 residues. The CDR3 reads CASGAGQGWTDTQYF. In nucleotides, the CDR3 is TGTGCTAGTGGTGCGGGACAGGGTTGGACAGATACGCAGTATTTT.

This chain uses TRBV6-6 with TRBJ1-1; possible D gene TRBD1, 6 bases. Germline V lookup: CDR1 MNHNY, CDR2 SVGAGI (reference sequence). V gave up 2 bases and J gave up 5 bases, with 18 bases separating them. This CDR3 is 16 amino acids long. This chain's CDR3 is CASSYGLGGFGTEAFF. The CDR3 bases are TGTGCCAGCAGTTACGGCTTAGGGGGATTTGGAACTGAAGCTTTCTTT.

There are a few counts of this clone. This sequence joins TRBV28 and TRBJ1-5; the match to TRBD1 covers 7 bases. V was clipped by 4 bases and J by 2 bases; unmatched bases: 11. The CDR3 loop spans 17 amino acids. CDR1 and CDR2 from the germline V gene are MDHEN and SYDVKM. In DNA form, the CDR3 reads TGTGCCAGCAGTTCGGCACAGGGGCCAGGCGGCAATCAGCCCCAGCATTTT. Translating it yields CASSSAQGPGGNQPQHF.

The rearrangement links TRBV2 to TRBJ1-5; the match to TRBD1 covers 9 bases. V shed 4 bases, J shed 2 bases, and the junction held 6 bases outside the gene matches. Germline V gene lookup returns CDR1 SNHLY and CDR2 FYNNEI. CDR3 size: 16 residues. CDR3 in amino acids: CASSAGQGGGNQPQHF. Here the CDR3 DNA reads TGTGCCAGCAGTGCGGGACAGGGCGGTGGCAATCAGCCCCAGCATTTT.

DNA for the CDR3: TGCGCCAGCACCCCCAACCGGGACAGGGGGCTTGACAGCAATCAGCCCCAGCATTTT. Translation: CASTPNRDRGLDSNQPQHF. The gene calls are TRBV5-1 and TRBJ1-5, with 12 positions matching TRBD1. The germline V gene encodes CDR1 SGHRS and CDR2 YFSETQ. The V gene end was trimmed by 6 bases and the J gene end by 1 base; junction bases not matched to a gene: 14. This CDR3 spans 19 amino acids.

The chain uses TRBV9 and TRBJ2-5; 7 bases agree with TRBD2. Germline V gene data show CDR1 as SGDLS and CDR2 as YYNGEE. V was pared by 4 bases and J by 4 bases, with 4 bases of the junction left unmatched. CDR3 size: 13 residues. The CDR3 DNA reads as TGTGCCAGCAGCTCTCGACTAGCAGAGACCCAGTACTTC. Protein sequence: CASSSRLAETQYF. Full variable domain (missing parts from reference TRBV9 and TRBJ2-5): DSGVTQTPKHLITATGQRVTLRCSPRSGDLSVYWYQQSLDQGLQFLIQYYNGEERAKGNILERFSAQQFPDLHSELNLSSLELGDSALYFCASSSRLAETQYFGPGTRLLVL.

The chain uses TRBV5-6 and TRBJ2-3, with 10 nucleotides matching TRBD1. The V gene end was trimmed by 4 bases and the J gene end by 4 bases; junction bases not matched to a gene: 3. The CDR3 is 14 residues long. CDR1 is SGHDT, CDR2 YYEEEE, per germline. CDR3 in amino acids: CASSAGQGPDTQYF. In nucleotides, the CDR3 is TGTGCCAGCAGCGCGGGACAGGGGCCAGATACGCAGTATTTT.

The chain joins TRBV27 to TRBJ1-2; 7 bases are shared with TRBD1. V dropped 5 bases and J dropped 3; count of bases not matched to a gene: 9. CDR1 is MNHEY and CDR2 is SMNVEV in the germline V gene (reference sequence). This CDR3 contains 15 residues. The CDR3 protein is CASSGDRQGHYGYTF. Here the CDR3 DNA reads TGTGCCAGCAGTGGAGATCGACAGGGTCACTATGGCTACACCTTC.

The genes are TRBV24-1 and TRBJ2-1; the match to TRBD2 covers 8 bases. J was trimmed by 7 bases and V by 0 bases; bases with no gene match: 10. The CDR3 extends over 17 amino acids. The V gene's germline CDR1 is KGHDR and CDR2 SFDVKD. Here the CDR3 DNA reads TGTGCCACCAGTGATTTGGGAGCGGGGGCCATGAGGAATGAGCAGTTCTTC. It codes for CATSDLGAGAMRNEQFF.

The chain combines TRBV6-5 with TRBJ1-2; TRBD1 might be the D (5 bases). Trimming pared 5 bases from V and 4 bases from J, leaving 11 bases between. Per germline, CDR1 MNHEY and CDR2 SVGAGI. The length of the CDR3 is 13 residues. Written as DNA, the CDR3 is TGTGCCAGCAGTCCTCCGACAGCCTATGGCTACACCTTC. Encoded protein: CASSPPTAYGYTF.

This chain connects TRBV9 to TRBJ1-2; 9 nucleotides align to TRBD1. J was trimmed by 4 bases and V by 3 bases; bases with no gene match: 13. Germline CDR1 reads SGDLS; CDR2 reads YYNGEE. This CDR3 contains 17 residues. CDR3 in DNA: TGTGCCAGCAGCGCCTACCCCGGGACAGGGAGGGCCTATGGCTACACCTTC. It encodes CASSAYPGTGRAYGYTF.

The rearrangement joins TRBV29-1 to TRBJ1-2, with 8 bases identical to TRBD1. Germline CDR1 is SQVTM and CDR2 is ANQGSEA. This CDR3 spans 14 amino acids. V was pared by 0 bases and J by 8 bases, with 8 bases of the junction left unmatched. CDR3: CSVEDQDRVHGYTF. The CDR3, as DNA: TGCAGCGTTGAAGATCAGGACAGGGTGCACGGCTACACCTTC.

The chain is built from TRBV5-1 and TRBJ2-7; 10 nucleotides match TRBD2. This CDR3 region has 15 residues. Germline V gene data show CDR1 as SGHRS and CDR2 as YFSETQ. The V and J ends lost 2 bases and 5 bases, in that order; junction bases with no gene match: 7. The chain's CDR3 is CASSFLGLANHEQYF. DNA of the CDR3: TGCGCCAGCAGCTTCCTGGGACTAGCGAACCACGAGCAGTACTTC.

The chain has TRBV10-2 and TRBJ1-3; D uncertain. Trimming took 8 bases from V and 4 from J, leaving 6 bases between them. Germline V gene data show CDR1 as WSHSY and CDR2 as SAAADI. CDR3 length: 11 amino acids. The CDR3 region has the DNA TGCGCCAGCGCCGGGGGAAACACCATATATTTT. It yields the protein CASAGGNTIYF.